Listed here are 15 T cell receptor beta chains from one sample, sequenced in a study of OX40 agonist ivuxolimab in advanced cancers. Library preparation used the immunoSEQ multiplex PCR assay. TCRdb took over this immuneACCESS table, retaining in-frame rearrangements with V and J assigned. Such tables are incomplete; in checked studies, under half of the missing clones stem from an unresolved V gene, and the remainder is unexplained. The table for this sample lists approximately 50,000 clones; about 82% of them were counted only once. About 3.9% of the sample lies in the top ten. The sequencing used CD4+ or CD8+ T cells sorted from blood, collected in a trial of the OX40 agonist ivuxolimab. These receptor sequences come from an adult with an advanced solid tumor such as melanoma, head and neck, liver or kidney cancer.

The V gene is TRBV28, the J gene TRBJ2-3, with a tentative D call TRBD1 (5 bases). The CDR3 length is 15 residues. V lost 6 bases, J lost 6 bases, and 19 bases lay in between. Per germline, CDR1 MDHEN and CDR2 SYDVKM. For the CDR3, the DNA is TGTGCCAGCAGCGGCTCGAGCCAGGGTGGGGATACGCAGTATTTT. The encoded protein is CASSGSSQGGDTQYF.

This clone was seen a single time. The same CDR3 arises from other DNA sequences in this sample as well. The chain joins TRBV18 to TRBJ2-7, with 9 bases fitting TRBD1. In germline, CDR1 is KGHSH, CDR2 LQKENI. The J segment lost 3 bases and the V segment lost 3 bases, leaving 6 bases of the junction unmatched. This CDR3 is 15 amino acids long. CDR3 residues: CASSPAGTGSYEQYF. CDR3 nucleotides: TGTGCCAGCTCACCGGCCGGGACAGGGAGCTACGAGCAGTACTTC.

V and J are TRBV7-9 and TRBJ1-1; maybe TRBD1 (5 bases). CDR1 and CDR2 (germline): SEHNR, FQNEAQ (reference sequence). The CDR3 spans 15 residues. Trimming took off 2 bases at V and 4 bases at J, with 14 bases between the two ends. DNA of the CDR3: TGTGCCAGCAGCTTACGAGGGGTAAGTGGCACTGAAGCTTTCTTT. It codes for CASSLRGVSGTEAFF. The full variable domain, in which reference TRBV7-9 and TRBJ1-1 provide the parts outside the CDR3, is DTGVSQNPRHKITKRGQNVTFRCDPISEHNRLYWYRQTLGQGPEFLTYFQNEAQLEKSRLLSDRFSAERPKGSFSTLEIQRTEQGDSAMYLCASSLRGVSGTEAFFGQGTRLTVV.

The chain couples TRBV6-5 to TRBJ1-2; D is unresolved. This CDR3 has 13 residues. CDR1 and CDR2 from the germline V gene are MNHEY and SVGAGI. Trimming pared 6 bases from V and 0 bases from J, leaving 8 bases between. Here the CDR3 reads CASSPGPNYGYTF. CDR3 nucleotides: TGTGCCAGCAGCCCAGGCCCTAACTATGGCTACACCTTC.

V usage is TRBV4-2 and J usage is TRBJ1-5; D remains unclear. There are 14 residues in the CDR3. CDR1 is LGHNA and CDR2 is YNFKEQ in the germline V gene. The V end lost 0 bases, the J end lost 7 bases, and 10 bases lay between the germline ends. CDR3 bases: TGTGCCAGCAGCCAAGAGGCGGGAAAGCAGCCCCAGCATTTT. Translating gives CASSQEAGKQPQHF.

The J gene is TRBJ1-2, the V gene TRBV6-8; no reliable D call. Trimming shortened V by 8 bases and J by 2 bases, and 15 bases separated the two germline ends. The CDR3 is 14 amino acids. The V gene's germline CDR1 is MNHGY and CDR2 SAAAGT. Here the CDR3 reads CASGSRTENYGYTF. DNA for the CDR3: TGTGCCAGCGGGTCGAGGACGGAAAACTATGGCTACACCTTC.

V gene TRBV4-2 combines with J gene TRBJ1-6; D gene uncertain. This CDR3 has 16 residues. In germline, CDR1 is LGHNA, CDR2 YNFKEQ. Trimming took 0 bases from V and 5 from J, leaving 11 bases between them. The CDR3 DNA is TGTGCCAGCAGCCAAGATTATTGGGGAAATAATTCACCCCTCCACTTT. This gives the protein CASSQDYWGNNSPLHF.

The chain links TRBV5-1 to TRBJ2-5; possible D gene TRBD2, 5 bases. Germline values: CDR1 SGHRS, CDR2 YFSETQ. The ends were cut back, 0 bases at V and 3 bases at J, with 18 bases in the middle. CDR3 length equals 17 residues. This CDR3 reads CASSLGAAEYSEETQYF. The CDR3, as DNA: TGCGCCAGCAGCTTGGGAGCGGCAGAGTACAGCGAAGAGACCCAGTACTTC. The full variable domain, completed using reference TRBV5-1 and TRBJ2-5, is KAGVTQTPRYLIKTRGQQVTLSCSPISGHRSVSWYQQTPGQGLQFLFEYFSETQRNKGNFPGRFSGRQFSNSRSEMNVSTLELGDSALYLCASSLGAAEYSEETQYFGPGTRLLVL.

The count of this clone is one. The sample contains more than one DNA sequence encoding this CDR3. The J gene is TRBJ1-3, the V gene TRBV7-8, with D perhaps matching TRBD1 (5 bases). Germline lookup yields CDR1 SGHVS and CDR2 FQNEAQ. CDR3 length equals 13 residues. The V and J ends lost 4 bases and 4 bases respectively, with 8 bases between them. The DNA for the CDR3 is TGTGCCAGCAGCTCGGGGCAGGGAAACACCATATATTTT. Protein product: CASSSGQGNTIYF.

The chain links TRBV18 to TRBJ1-5, with D unresolved. This CDR3 contains 15 residues. Trimming took off 1 base at V and 3 bases at J, with 10 bases between the two ends. Germline assignment: CDR1 KGHSH and CDR2 LQKENI. CDR3 DNA sequence: TGTGCCAGCTCACCACGGGAGGGAGACAATCAGCCCCAGCATTTT. Translated: CASSPREGDNQPQHF.

This chain joins TRBV7-2 and TRBJ2-3, with unresolved D. CDR3 length equals 14 residues. Germline CDR1 SGHTA, CDR2 FQGNSA. V lost 5 bases to trimming and J lost 4 bases, with 13 bases between them. The CDR3, as DNA: TGTGCCAGCAGCCGTGAGGCTCAGGCAGATACGCAGTATTTT. The encoded protein is CASSREAQADTQYF.

The genes are TRBV7-8 and TRBJ2-7; the D is unclear. Germline assignment: CDR1 SGHVS and CDR2 FQNEAQ. V lost 0 bases and J lost 6, with 9 bases in between. CDR3 size: 13 residues. The DNA for the CDR3 is TGTGCCAGCAGCTTAGCGTTATTACGCGAGCAGTACTTC. It codes for CASSLALLREQYF. Filled out from reference TRBV7-8 and TRBJ2-7, the complete variable domain reads GAGVSQSPRYKVAKRGQDVALRCDPISGHVSLFWYQQALGQGPEFLTYFQNEAQLDKSGLPSDRFFAERPEGSVSTLKIQRTQQEDSAVYLCASSLALLREQYFGPGTRLTVT.

About this clone itself: At one of its ends the junction is not consistent with the germline gene, which may arise from a read error. The chain is built from TRBV5-1 and TRBJ1-2; TRBD1 matches 7 bases. Per germline, CDR1 SGHRS and CDR2 YFSETQ. The CDR3 extends over 15 amino acids. In DNA form, the CDR3 reads TGCGCCAGCAGGCACCGGGACAGCCCTAACTATGGCTGCACCTTC. It encodes CASRHRDSPNYGCTF.

This sequence joins TRBV28 and TRBJ2-7; D is unclear. This CDR3 comprises 11 residues. The germline V and J ends were trimmed by 3 bases and 9 bases, with 9 bases remaining between them. Germline-derived CDR1 and CDR2 are MDHEN and SYDVKM. CDR3 sequence reads: CASSFIGGQYF. CDR3 coding DNA: TGTGCCAGCAGTTTCATAGGCGGGCAGTACTTC.

The chain uses TRBV6-5 and TRBJ1-5; D perhaps matches TRBD1 (6 bases). CDR1 and CDR2 (germline): MNHEY, SVGAGI. CDR3 length equals 14 residues. Trimming shortened V by 6 bases and J by 16 bases, and 25 bases separated the two germline ends. The CDR3 nucleotides are TGTGCCAGCAGACCTCAGGGGACAAGAAGTAGTGAACATTTT. Protein: CASRPQGTRSSEHF.